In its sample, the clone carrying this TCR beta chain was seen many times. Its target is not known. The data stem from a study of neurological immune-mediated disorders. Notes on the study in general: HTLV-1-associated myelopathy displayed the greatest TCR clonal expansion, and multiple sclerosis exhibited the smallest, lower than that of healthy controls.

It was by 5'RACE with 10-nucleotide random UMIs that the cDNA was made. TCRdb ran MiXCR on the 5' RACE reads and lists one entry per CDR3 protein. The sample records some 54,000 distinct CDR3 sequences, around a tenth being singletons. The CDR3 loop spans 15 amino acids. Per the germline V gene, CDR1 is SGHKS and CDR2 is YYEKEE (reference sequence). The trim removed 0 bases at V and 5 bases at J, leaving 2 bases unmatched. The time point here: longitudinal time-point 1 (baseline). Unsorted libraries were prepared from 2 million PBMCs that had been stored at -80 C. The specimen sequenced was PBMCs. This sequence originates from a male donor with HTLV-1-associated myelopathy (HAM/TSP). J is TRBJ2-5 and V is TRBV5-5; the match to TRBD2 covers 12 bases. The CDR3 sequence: CASSLASGGAETQYF. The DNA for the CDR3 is TGTGCCAGCAGCTTGGCTAGCGGGGGGGCGGAGACCCAGTACTTC.